These T cell receptor beta chains were read from a single sample in a study of T cells in localized non-small cell lung cancer. Sequenced by immunoSEQ multiplex PCR; TCRdb stores in-frame clones only, minus some. The sample includes roughly 890 clones, 15% to 20% seen only once; the top ten take about a sixth. Material: normal lung tissue next to the tumor, obtained before any cancer treatment. The receptors originated from a man aged 40-75 years with stage III lung adenocarcinoma. The CDR3 runs from the conserved cysteine through the conserved F or W. D genes are given only for firm matches.

V gene,D gene,J gene,CDR3 protein,CDR3 DNA
TRBV10-2,-,TRBJ2-5,CASRTALMEETQYF,TGCGCCAGCAGAACTGCCCTCATGGAAGAGACCCAGTACTTC